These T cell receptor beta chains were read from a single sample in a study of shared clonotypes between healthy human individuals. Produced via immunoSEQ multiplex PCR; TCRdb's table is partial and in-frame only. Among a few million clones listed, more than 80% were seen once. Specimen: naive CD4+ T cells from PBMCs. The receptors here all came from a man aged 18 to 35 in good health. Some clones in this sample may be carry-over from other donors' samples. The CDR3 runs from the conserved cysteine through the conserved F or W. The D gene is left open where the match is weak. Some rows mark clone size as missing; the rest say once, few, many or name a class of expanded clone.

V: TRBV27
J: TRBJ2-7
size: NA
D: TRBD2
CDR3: CASSPHSGRAYEQYF
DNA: TGTGCCAGCAGTCCACATAGCGGGAGGGCCTACGAGCAGTACTTC

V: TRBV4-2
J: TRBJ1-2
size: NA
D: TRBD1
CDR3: CASSQDRASYGYTF
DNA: TGTGCCAGCAGCCAGGACAGGGCATCCTATGGCTACACCTTC

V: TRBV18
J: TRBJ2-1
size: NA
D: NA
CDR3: CASSDIRKTYNEQFF
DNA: TGTGCCAGCTCGGACATCAGGAAAACCTACAATGAGCAGTTCTTC

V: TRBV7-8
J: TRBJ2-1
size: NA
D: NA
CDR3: CASSLGGGLSYNEQFF
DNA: TGTGCCAGCAGCTTGGGAGGGGGCCTCTCCTACAATGAGCAGTTCTTC

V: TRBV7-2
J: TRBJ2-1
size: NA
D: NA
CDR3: CASSLVGSPRTKAEQFF
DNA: TGTGCCAGCAGCTTAGTCGGCAGCCCTAGGACGAAAGCTGAGCAGTTCTTC

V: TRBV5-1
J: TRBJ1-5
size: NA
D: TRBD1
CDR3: CASSPGTGIQPQHF
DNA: TGCGCCAGCAGCCCCGGGACAGGGATTCAGCCCCAGCATTTT

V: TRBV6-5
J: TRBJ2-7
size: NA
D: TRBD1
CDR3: CASSGQGYEQYF
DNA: TGTGCCAGCAGCGGACAGGGGTACGAGCAGTACTTC

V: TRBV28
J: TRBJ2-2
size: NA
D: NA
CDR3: CASSLGGMAGELFF
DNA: TGTGCCAGCAGTTTGGGGGGTATGGCCGGGGAGCTGTTTTTT

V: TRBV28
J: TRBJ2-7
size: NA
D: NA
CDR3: CASSFYGKTYEQYF
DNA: TGTGCCAGCAGCTTCTACGGGAAAACCTACGAGCAGTACTTC

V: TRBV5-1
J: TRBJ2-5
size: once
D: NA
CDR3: CASSTIPGQETQYF
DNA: TGCGCCAGCAGCACCATCCCGGGGCAAGAGACCCAGTACTTC

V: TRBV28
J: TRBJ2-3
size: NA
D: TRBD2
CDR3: CASSFTLRTSGSMVDTQYF
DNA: TGTGCCAGCAGTTTCACCCTTCGGACTAGCGGGAGTATGGTAGATACGCAGTATTTT

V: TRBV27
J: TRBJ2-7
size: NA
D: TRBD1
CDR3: CASSFVWDRVSEQYF
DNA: TGTGCCAGCAGTTTCGTCTGGGACAGGGTATCCGAGCAGTACTTC

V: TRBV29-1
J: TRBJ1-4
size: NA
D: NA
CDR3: CSVRETRTNEKLFF
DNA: TGCAGCGTGAGGGAGACACGCACTAATGAAAAACTGTTTTTT

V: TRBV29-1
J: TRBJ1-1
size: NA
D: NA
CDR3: CSVEDDRSSEAFF
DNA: TGCAGCGTTGAAGATGACAGGTCGTCTGAAGCTTTCTTT

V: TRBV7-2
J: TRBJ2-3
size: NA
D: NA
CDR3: CASSLMVTGSGTDTQYF
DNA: TGTGCCAGCAGCTTAATGGTGACGGGGAGCGGCACAGATACGCAGTATTTT

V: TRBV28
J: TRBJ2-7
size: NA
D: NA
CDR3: CASSLSYGVRYEQYF
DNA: TGTGCCAGCAGTTTATCATATGGGGTGCGCTACGAGCAGTACTTC

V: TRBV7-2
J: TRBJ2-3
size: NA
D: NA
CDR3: CASIASNSRNTQYF
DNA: TGTGCCAGCATAGCGAGCAACAGCCGGAATACGCAGTATTTT

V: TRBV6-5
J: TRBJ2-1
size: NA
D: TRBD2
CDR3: CASSSPLSGRTDEQFF
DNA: TGTGCCAGCAGTTCCCCTTTGAGCGGGAGGACCGATGAGCAGTTCTTC

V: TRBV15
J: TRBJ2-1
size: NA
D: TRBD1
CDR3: CATSRGPNRGYNEQFF
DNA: TGTGCCACCAGCAGAGGACCCAACAGGGGCTACAATGAGCAGTTCTTC

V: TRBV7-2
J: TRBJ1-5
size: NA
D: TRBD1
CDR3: CASSPGQINQPQHF
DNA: TGTGCCAGCAGCCCGGGACAGATCAATCAGCCCCAGCATTTT

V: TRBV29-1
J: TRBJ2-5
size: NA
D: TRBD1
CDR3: CSGSTGGGGETQYF
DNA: TGCAGCGGATCGACAGGGGGCGGTGGAGAGACCCAGTACTTC

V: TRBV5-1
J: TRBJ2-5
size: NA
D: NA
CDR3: CASSLVGLASGKKETQYF
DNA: TGCGCCAGCAGCTTGGTGGGTCTGGCGTCAGGAAAAAAAGAGACCCAGTACTTC

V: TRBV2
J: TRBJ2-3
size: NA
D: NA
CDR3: CASSLGGAVLKTWDTQYF
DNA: TGTGCCAGCAGCTTAGGGGGGGCGGTTTTGAAGACCTGGGATACGCAGTATTTT

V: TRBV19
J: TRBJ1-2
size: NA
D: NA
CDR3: CASSIDQEGPGYTF
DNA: TGTGCCAGTAGTATAGATCAGGAAGGTCCTGGCTACACCTTC

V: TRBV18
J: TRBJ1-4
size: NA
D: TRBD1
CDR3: CASSPGDRGQNNEKLFF
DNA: TGTGCCAGCTCACCGGGGGACAGGGGGCAGAATAATGAAAAACTGTTTTTT

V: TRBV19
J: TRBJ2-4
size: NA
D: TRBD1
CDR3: CASSNYRGPKNIQYF
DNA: TGTGCCAGTAGTAATTACAGGGGCCCCAAAAACATTCAGTACTTC

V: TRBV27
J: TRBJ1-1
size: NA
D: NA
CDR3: CASSLRRNTEAFF
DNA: TGTGCCAGCAGTTTGCGGAGGAACACTGAAGCTTTCTTT

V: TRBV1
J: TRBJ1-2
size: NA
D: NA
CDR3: CTSSQGQGAPMYGYTF
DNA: TGCACCAGCAGCCAGGGACAGGGGGCCCCCATGTATGGCTACACCTTC

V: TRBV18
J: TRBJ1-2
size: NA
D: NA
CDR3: CASSPEGLNYGYTF
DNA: TGTGCCAGCTCACCAGAGGGGTTAAACTATGGCTACACCTTC

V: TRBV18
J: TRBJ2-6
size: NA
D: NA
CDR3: CASSPVSGYGANVLTF
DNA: TGTGCCAGCTCACCAGTATCAGGGTATGGGGCCAACGTCCTGACTTTC

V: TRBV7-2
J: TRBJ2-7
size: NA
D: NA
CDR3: CASSLMGPGNEQYF
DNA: TGTGCCAGCAGTCTAATGGGACCCGGCAACGAGCAGTACTTC

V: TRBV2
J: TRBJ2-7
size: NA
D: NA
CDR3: CASSGGPPSYEQYF
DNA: TGTGCCAGCAGCGGCGGGCCGCCTTCCTACGAGCAGTACTTC

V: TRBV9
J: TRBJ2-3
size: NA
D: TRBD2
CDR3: CASSTGGGDTQYF
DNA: TGTGCCAGCAGCACGGGGGGTGGGGATACGCAGTATTTT

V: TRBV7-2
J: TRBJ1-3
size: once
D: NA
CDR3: CASSPIMVQKAAIYF
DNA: TGTGCCAGCAGCCCCATTATGGTTCAGAAGGCCGCCATATATTTT

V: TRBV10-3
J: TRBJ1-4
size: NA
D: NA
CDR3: CAISEYETGVEKLFF
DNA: TGTGCCATCAGTGAGTATGAGACAGGAGTTGAAAAACTGTTTTTT

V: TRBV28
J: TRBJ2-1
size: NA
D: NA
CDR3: CASTARAASSYNEQFF
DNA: TGTGCCAGCACCGCCCGGGCCGCGAGCTCCTACAATGAGCAGTTCTTC

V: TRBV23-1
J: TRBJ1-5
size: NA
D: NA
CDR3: CASSQSLSGNQPQHF
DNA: TGCGCCAGCAGTCAATCGTTGTCGGGCAATCAGCCCCAGCATTTT

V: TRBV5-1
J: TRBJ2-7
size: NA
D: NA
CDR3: CASGAGVSYEQYF
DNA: TGCGCCAGCGGGGCAGGGGTCTCCTACGAGCAGTACTTC

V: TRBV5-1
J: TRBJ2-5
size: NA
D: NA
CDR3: CASSWSEPRETQYF
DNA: TGCGCCAGCAGCTGGTCGGAGCCGCGGGAGACCCAGTACTTC

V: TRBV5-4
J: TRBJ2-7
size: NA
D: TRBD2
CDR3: CASSLAPAGRLYEQYF
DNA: TGTGCCAGCAGCTTGGCCCCAGCGGGAAGGTTGTACGAGCAGTACTTC

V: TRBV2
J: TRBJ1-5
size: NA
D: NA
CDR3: CASSEPGTRTNQPQHF
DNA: TGTGCCAGCAGTGAGCCCGGAACCCGGACCAATCAGCCCCAGCATTTT

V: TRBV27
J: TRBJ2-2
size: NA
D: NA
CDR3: CASSRAVNTGELFF
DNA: TGTGCCAGCAGTCGCGCAGTGAACACCGGGGAGCTGTTTTTT

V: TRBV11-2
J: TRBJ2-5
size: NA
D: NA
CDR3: CASSPWDVETQYF
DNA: TGTGCCAGCAGCCCGTGGGACGTAGAGACCCAGTACTTC

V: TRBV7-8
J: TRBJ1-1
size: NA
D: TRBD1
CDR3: CASSKGQGPNTEAFF
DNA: TGTGCCAGCAGCAAGGGACAGGGACCGAACACTGAAGCTTTCTTT

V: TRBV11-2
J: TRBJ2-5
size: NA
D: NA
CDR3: CASKKMRQGLMIPETQYF
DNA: TGTGCCAGCAAGAAGATGAGGCAGGGGCTTATGATCCCAGAGACCCAGTACTTC

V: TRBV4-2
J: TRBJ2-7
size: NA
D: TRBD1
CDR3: CASSQDPGGSGRRDEQYF
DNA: TGTGCCAGCAGCCAAGATCCAGGGGGATCGGGTCGTCGTGACGAGCAGTACTTC

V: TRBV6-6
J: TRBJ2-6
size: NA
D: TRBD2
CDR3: CAGSGTSGANVLTF
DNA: TGTGCCGGGAGCGGGACGTCTGGGGCCAACGTCCTGACTTTC

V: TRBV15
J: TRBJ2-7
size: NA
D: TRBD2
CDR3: CATSRTTGTSSYEQYF
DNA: TGTGCCACCAGCAGAACTACCGGGACTAGCTCCTACGAGCAGTACTTC

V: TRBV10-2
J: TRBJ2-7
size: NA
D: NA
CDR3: CASSDSLRSYEQYF
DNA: TGCGCCAGCAGTGACTCCCTCAGGTCCTACGAGCAGTACTTC

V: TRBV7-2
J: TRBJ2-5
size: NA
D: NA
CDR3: CASTKARETQYF
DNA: TGTGCCAGCACCAAAGCACGAGAGACCCAGTACTTC

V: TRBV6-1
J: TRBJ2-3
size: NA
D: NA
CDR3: CASSLQGTQYF
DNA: TGTGCCAGCAGTCTACAGGGTACGCAGTATTTT

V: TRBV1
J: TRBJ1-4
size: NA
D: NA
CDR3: CTSSRIPTVRNEKLFF
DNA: TGCACCAGCAGTCGGATCCCGACAGTACGTAATGAAAAACTGTTTTTT

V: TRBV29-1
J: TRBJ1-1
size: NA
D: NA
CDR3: CSVGPHGRSNTEAFF
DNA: TGCAGCGTTGGACCCCATGGCAGGTCGAACACTGAAGCTTTCTTT

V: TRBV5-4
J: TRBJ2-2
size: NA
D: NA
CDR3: CASSLWAGQNTGELFF
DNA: TGTGCCAGCAGCTTGTGGGCAGGGCAGAACACCGGGGAGCTGTTTTTT

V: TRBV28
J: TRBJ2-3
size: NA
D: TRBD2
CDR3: CASSFAGTSGIGTDTQYF
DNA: TGTGCCAGCAGTTTCGCAGGGACTAGCGGGATTGGCACAGATACGCAGTATTTT